This record concerns one T cell receptor (beta chain) sequence. Its antigen is still unknown. The CDR3 spans 14 residues. Per germline, CDR1 MNHNS and CDR2 SASEGT. V lost 5 bases and J 2 bases, leaving 7 bases between the germline ends. The sample is drawn from a study of graft-versus-host responses after intestinal transplantation. Points from the study as a whole: Among circulating GvH clones, peak levels were associated with early post-transplant declines in HvG clones.

Using immunoSEQ multiplex PCR, the repertoire was profiled, and TCRdb retains in-frame clones only, with some absent. Here the sample spans tens of thousands of clones, roughly 89% being singletons. This TCR came from a human patient who received an intestinal transplant, so some T cells may come from the graft donor. The rearrangement joins TRBV6-1 to TRBJ2-6, with D perhaps TRBD2 (6 bases). The sequencing here drew on bone marrow, taken approximately 700 days after intestinal transplantation. DNA of the CDR3: TGTGCCAGCAGTTCGGGGGCTGGGGCCAACGTCCTGACTTTC. It encodes CASSSGAGANVLTF.